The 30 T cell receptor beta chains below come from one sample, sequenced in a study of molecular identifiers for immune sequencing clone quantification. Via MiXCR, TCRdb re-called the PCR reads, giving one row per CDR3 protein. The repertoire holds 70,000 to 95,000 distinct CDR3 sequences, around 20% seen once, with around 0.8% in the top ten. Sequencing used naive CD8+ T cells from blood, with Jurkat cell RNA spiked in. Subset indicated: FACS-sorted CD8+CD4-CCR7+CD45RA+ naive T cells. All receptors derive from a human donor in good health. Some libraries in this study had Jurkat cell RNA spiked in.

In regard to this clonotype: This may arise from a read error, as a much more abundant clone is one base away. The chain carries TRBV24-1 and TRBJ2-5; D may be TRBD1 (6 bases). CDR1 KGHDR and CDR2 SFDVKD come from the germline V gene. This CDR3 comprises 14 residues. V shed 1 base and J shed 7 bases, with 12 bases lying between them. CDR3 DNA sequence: TGTGCCACCAGTGATTTTTCAGGGGAAGGGACCCAGTACTTC. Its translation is CATSDFSGEGTQYF.

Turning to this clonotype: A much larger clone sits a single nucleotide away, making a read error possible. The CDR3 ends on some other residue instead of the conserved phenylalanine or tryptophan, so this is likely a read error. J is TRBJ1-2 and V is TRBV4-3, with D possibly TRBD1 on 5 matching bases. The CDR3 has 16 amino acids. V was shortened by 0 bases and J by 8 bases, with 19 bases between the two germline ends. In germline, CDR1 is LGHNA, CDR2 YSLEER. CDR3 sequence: CASSQDSGGGPTGYTL. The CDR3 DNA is TGCGCCAGCAGCCAAGATTCCGGGGGAGGGCCCACAGGCTACACCCTC.

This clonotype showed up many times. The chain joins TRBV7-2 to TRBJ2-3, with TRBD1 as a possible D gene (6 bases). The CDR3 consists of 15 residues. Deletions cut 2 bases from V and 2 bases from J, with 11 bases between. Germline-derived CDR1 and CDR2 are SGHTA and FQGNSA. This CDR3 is CASSLIQGSTDTQYF. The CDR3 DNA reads TGTGCCAGCAGCTTAATACAGGGTTCCACAGATACGCAGTATTTT.

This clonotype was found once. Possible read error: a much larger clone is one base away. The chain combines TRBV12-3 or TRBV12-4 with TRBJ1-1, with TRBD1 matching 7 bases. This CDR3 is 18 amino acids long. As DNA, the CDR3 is TGTGCCAGCGGTTTACGTCCTATAGAGGGGGCGAGAAACACTGAAGCTTTCTTT. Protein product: CASGLRPIEGARNTEAFF.

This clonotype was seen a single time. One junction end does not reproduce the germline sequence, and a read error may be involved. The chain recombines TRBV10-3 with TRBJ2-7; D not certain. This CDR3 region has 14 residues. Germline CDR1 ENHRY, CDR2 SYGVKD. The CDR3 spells CAISEQRLSHEQYF. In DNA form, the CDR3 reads TGTGCCATCAGTGAGCAACGGCTCTCCCACGAGCAGTACTTC.

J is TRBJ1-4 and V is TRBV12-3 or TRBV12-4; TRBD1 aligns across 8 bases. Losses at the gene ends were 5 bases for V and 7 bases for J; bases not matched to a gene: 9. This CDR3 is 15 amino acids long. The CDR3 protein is CASSPPAGGGEKLFF. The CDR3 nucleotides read TGTGCCAGCAGTCCCCCGGCAGGGGGCGGTGAAAAACTGTTTTTT.

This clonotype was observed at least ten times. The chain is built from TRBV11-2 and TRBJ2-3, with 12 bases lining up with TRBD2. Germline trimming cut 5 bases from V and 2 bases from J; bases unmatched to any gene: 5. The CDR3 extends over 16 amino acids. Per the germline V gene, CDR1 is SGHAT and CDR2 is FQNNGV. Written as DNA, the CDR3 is TGTGCCAGCAGCCCCTGGACTAGCGGGGCCACAGATACGCAGTATTTT. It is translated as CASSPWTSGATDTQYF.

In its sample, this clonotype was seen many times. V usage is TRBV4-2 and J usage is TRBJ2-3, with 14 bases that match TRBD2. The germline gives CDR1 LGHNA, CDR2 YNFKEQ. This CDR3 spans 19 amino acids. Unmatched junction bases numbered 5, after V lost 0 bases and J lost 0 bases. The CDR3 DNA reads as TGTGCCAGCAGCCAAGAGAACGGGACTAGCGGGAGTAGCACAGATACGCAGTATTTT. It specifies CASSQENGTSGSSTDTQYF.

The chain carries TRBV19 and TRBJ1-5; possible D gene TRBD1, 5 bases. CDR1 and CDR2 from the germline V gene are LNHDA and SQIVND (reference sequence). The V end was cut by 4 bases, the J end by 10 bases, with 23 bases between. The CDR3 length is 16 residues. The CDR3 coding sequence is TGTGCCAGTAGTAGGGGATGGGGGTCTGCGATCGAACCCCAGCATTTT. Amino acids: CASSRGWGSAIEPQHF.

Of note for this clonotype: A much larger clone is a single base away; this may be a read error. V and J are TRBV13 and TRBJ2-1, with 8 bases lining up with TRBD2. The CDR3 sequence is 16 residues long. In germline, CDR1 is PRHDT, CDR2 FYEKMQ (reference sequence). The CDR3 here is CAGSSLSGTAGDEQFF. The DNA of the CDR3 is TGTGCCGGCAGCTCCCTTAGCGGGACCGCTGGCGATGAGCAGTTCTTC. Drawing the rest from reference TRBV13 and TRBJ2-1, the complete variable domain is AAGVIQSPRHLIKEKRETATLKCYPIPRHDTVYWYQQGPGQDPQFLISFYEKMQSDKGSIPDRFSAQQFSDYHSELNMSSLELGDSALYFCAGSSLSGTAGDEQFFGPGTRLTVL.

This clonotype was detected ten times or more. The CDR3 here is CATSDLRQKGYTEAFF. CDR3 nucleotide sequence: TGTGCCACCAGTGATTTGAGACAGAAGGGTTACACTGAAGCTTTCTTT. The V call is TRBV24-1, the J call TRBJ1-1; D is possibly TRBD1 (5 bases). The CDR3 extends over 16 amino acids. V lost 0 bases and J 3 bases, leaving 13 bases between the germline ends. Germline V gene sequence: CDR1 KGHDR, CDR2 SFDVKD.

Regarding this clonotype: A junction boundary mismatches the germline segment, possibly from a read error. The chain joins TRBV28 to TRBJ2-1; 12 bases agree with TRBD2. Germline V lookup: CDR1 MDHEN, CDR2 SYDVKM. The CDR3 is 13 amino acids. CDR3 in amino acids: CASSLGFGTSGSF. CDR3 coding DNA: TGTGCCAGCAGTTTAGGTTTCGGGACTAGCGGGTCCTTC.

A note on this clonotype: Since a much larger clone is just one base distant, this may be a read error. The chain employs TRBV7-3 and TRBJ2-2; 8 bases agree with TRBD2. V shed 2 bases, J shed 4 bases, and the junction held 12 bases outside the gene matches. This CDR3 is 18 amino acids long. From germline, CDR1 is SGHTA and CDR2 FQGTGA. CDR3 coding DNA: TGTGCCAGCAGCTTACGAGGGACTAGTTTCCTGGTCACCGGGGAGCTGTTTTTT. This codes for CASSLRGTSFLVTGELFF.

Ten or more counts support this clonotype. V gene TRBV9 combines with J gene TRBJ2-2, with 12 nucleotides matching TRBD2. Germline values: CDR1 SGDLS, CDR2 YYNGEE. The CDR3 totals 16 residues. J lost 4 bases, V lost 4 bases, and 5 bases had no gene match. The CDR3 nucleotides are TGTGCCAGCAGCCTAAGGACTAGCGGGGCCACCGGGGAGCTGTTTTTT. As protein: CASSLRTSGATGELFF.

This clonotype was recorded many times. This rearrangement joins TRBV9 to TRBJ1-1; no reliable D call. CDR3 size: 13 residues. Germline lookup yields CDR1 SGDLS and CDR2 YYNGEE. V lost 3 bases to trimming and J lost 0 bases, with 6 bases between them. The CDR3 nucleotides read TGTGCCAGCAGCGGAACGGTGAACACTGAAGCTTTCTTT. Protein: CASSGTVNTEAFF.

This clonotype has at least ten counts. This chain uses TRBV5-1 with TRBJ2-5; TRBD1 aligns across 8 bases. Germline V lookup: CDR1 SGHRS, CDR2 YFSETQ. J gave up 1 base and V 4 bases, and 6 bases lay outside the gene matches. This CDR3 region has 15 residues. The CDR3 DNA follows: TGCGCCAGCAGCGAGGGACAGGTGATCCAAGAGACCCAGTACTTC. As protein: CASSEGQVIQETQYF.

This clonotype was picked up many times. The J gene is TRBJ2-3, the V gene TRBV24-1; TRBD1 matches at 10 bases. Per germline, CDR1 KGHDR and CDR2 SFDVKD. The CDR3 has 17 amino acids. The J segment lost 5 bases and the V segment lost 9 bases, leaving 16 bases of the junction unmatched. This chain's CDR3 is CATVRDRGLGGKDTQYF. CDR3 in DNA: TGTGCCACCGTGCGAGACAGGGGGCTCGGCGGGAAAGATACGCAGTATTTT.

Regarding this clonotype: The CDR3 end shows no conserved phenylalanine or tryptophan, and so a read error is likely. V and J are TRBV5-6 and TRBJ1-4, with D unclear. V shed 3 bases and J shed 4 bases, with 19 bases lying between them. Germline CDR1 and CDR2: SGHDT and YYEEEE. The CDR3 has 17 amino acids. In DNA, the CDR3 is TGTGCCAGCAGCTCAGCGGGATCGCGGAACCTTAATGAAAAACTGTTTTCT. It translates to CASSSAGSRNLNEKLFS.

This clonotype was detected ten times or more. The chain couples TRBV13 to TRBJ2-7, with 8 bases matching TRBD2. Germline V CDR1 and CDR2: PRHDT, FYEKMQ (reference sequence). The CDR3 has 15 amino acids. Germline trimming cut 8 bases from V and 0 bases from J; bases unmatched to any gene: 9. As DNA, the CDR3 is TGTGCCAGCCTCCTGAGGGGGACTAGCTCCTACGAGCAGTACTTC. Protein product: CASLLRGTSSYEQYF.

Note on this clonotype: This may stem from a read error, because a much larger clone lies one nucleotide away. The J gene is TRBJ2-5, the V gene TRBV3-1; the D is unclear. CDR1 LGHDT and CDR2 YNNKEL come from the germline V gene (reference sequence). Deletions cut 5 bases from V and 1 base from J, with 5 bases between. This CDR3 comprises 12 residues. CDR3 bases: TGTGCCAGCAGCTCATCCCAAGAGACCCAGTACTTC. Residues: CASSSSQETQYF.

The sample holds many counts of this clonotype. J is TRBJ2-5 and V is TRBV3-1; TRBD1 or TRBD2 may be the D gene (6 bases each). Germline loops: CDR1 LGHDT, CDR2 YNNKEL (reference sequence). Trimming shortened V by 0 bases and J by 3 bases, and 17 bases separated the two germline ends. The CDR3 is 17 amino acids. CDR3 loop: CASSQDRPGAREETQYF. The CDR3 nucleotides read TGTGCCAGCAGCCAAGATCGCCCGGGGGCTCGGGAAGAGACCCAGTACTTC.

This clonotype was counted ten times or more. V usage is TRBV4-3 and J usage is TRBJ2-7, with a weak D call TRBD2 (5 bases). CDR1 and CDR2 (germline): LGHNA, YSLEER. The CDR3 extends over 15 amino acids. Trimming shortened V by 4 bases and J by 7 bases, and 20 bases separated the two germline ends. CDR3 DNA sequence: TGCGCCAGCAGCCGGACTCTTATGAAGTCCGGGGAGCAGTACTTC. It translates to CASSRTLMKSGEQYF.

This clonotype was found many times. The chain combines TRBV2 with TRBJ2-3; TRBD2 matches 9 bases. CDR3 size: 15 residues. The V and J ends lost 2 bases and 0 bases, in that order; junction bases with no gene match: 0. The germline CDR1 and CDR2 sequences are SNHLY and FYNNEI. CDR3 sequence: CASSELAGSTDTQYF. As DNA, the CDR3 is TGTGCCAGCAGTGAACTAGCGGGGAGCACAGATACGCAGTATTTT.

CDR3 region: CASSQEEGRPSEKLFF. The CDR3 coding sequence is TGCGCCAGCAGCCAAGAGGAGGGGCGCCCCTCTGAAAAACTGTTTTTT. V and J are TRBV4-3 and TRBJ1-4; a weak D match, TRBD1 (5 bases). Trimming took off 0 bases at V and 7 bases at J, with 15 bases between the two ends. CDR1 LGHNA and CDR2 YSLEER come from the germline V gene. The CDR3 has 16 residues.

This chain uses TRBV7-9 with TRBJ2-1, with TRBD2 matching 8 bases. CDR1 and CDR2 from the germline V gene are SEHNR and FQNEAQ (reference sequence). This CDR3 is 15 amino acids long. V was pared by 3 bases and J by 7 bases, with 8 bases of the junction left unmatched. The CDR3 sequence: CASSFRLAPLNEQFF. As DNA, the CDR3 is TGTGCCAGCAGCTTCAGACTAGCGCCTCTAAATGAGCAGTTCTTC.

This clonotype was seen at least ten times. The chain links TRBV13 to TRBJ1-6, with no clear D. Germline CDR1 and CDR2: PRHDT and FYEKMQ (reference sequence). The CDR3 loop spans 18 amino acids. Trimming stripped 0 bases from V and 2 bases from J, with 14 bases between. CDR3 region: CASSLGLGQRAYNSPLHF. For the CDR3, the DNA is TGTGCCAGCAGCTTAGGCCTTGGGCAGAGGGCCTATAATTCACCCCTCCACTTT.

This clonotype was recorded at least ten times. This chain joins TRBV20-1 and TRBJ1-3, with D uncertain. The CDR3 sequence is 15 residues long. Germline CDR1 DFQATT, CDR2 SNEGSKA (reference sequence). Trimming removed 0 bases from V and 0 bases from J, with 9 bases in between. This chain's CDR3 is CSARDGPYSGNTIYF. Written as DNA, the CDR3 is TGCAGTGCTAGAGACGGGCCGTACTCTGGAAACACCATATATTTT.

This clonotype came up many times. CDR3 DNA sequence: TGTGCCTCTGAGGACAGGGGGTACGAGCAGTACTTC. Translation: CASEDRGYEQYF. This rearrangement joins TRBV7-9 to TRBJ2-7; 10 bases are shared with TRBD1. V dropped 11 bases and J dropped 4; count of bases not matched to a gene: 5. Germline V gives CDR1 SEHNR, CDR2 FQNEAQ (reference sequence). The CDR3 has 12 residues.

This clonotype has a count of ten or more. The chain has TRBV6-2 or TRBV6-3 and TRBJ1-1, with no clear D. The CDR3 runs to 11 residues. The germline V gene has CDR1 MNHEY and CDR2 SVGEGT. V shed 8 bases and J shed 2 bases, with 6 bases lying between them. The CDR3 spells CASFENTEAFF. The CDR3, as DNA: TGTGCCAGCTTTGAAAACACTGAAGCTTTCTTT.

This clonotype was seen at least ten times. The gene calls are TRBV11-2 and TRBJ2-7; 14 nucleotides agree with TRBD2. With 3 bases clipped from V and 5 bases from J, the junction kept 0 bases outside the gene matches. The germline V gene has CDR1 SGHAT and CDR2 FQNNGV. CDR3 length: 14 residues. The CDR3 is CASSLGLAGDEQYF. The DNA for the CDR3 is TGTGCCAGCAGCTTGGGACTAGCGGGGGACGAGCAGTACTTC.